A single sample is the source of the 10 T cell receptor beta chains below, sequenced in a study of blood T cells in healthy people across ages. Next came a second PCR, run for about 6 to 11 cycles, which used a sample-barcoded 5' primer along with a J-beta primer mix. TCRdb analysed the 5' RACE reads with MiXCR anew, one entry per CDR3 protein. The sample lists 500,000 to 700,000 distinct CDR3 sequences, less than 35% occurring once. The sequenced material came from blood. The receptors derive from a woman older than 75 in good health.

This clonotype was seen ten or more times. The V gene is TRBV12-3 or TRBV12-4, the J gene TRBJ1-6; unclear D gene. V was trimmed by 4 bases and J by 9 bases, leaving 13 bases between them. This CDR3 region has 14 residues. The CDR3 is CASSSGPMGSPLHF. For the CDR3, the DNA is TGTGCCAGCAGTTCCGGGCCGATGGGTTCACCCCTCCACTTT.

The rearrangement links TRBV7-2 to TRBJ2-7, with 10 bases that match TRBD1. This CDR3 spans 14 amino acids. Germline trimming cut 3 bases from V and 5 bases from J; bases unmatched to any gene: 4. Germline values: CDR1 SGHTA, CDR2 FQGNSA. In nucleotides, the CDR3 is TGTGCCAGCAGCTTGGGACAGGGGCACAACGAGCAGTACTTC. Translation: CASSLGQGHNEQYF. Drawing the rest from reference TRBV7-2 and TRBJ2-7, the complete variable domain is GAGVSQSPSNKVTEKGKDVELRCDPISGHTALYWYRQSLGQGLEFLIYFQGNSAPDKSGLPSDRFSAERTGGSVSTLTIQRTQQEDSAVYLCASSLGQGHNEQYFGPGTRLTVT.

This clonotype was found many times. This chain connects TRBV7-9 to TRBJ2-3; D is tentatively TRBD1 or TRBD2 (5 bases each). This CDR3 spans 15 amino acids. The germline V gene encodes CDR1 SEHNR and CDR2 FQNEAQ (reference sequence). V gave up 3 bases and J gave up 4 bases, with 14 bases separating them. The CDR3: CASSFMWGSSDTQYF. CDR3 bases: TGTGCCAGCAGCTTTATGTGGGGGAGTTCAGATACGCAGTATTTT.

This clonotype was seen a handful of times. The rearrangement uses TRBV30 and TRBJ2-7; 7 bases are a match to TRBD2. V was pared by 4 bases and J by 4 bases, with 7 bases of the junction left unmatched. The CDR3 is made up of 13 amino acids. CDR1 is GTSNPN and CDR2 is SVGIG in the germline V gene (reference sequence). The CDR3 sequence is CAWKRGGKYEQYF. CDR3 in DNA: TGTGCCTGGAAGCGGGGAGGGAAGTACGAGCAGTACTTC. Filled out from reference TRBV30 and TRBJ2-7, the complete variable domain reads SQTIHQWPATLVQPVGSPLSLECTVEGTSNPNLYWYRQAAGRGLQLLFYSVGIGQISSEVPQNLSASRPQDRQFILSSKKLLLSDSGFYLCAWKRGGKYEQYFGPGTRLTVT.

The rearrangement links TRBV20-1 to TRBJ2-3, with 11 bases matching TRBD2. With 0 bases clipped from V and 4 bases from J, the junction kept 12 bases outside the gene matches. Germline lookup yields CDR1 DFQATT and CDR2 SNEGSKA (reference sequence). This CDR3 region has 18 residues. Here the CDR3 reads CSARDPYPSSGGPDTQYF. The DNA for the CDR3 is TGCAGTGCTAGAGATCCTTACCCCTCTAGCGGGGGGCCAGATACGCAGTATTTT.

The chain recombines TRBV5-5 with TRBJ2-7; tentative D call: TRBD2 (5 bases). V lost 4 bases and J lost 0, with 11 bases in between. In germline, CDR1 is SGHKS, CDR2 YYEKEE (reference sequence). This CDR3 region has 14 residues. The CDR3 region is CASSTGLISYEQYF. The CDR3 DNA follows: TGTGCCAGCAGCACCGGACTGATCTCCTACGAGCAGTACTTC. Full variable domain (rest looked up from reference TRBV5-5 and TRBJ2-7): DAGVTQSPTHLIKTRGQQVTLRCSPISGHKSVSWYQQVLGQGPQFIFQYYEKEERGRGNFPDRFSARQFPNYSSELNVNALLLGDSALYLCASSTGLISYEQYFGPGTRLTVT.

This clonotype was seen repeatedly, ten times or more. The J gene is TRBJ2-7, the V gene TRBV3-1, with 9 bases matching TRBD1. CDR1 and CDR2 from the germline V gene are LGHDT and YNNKEL (reference sequence). The CDR3 length is 18 residues. Losses at the gene ends were 1 base for V and 0 bases for J; bases not matched to a gene: 10. DNA for the CDR3: TGTGCCAGCAGCCAAGTTTGGGGCGACAGGGGGAACTCCTACGAGCAGTACTTC. It encodes CASSQVWGDRGNSYEQYF.

This clonotype was counted between two and nine times. This clone may be a read error of a much larger clone one base away. The rearrangement links TRBV7-7 to TRBJ2-7; 10 nucleotides align to TRBD1. Germline assignment: CDR1 SSHAT and CDR2 FNYEAQ (reference sequence). The CDR3 has 13 residues. The CDR3 DNA reads TGTGCAGTGGCGGGGGACAGGGGCCATGAGCAGTACTTC. This codes for CAVAGDRGHEQYF.

As to this clonotype: Relative to the germline gene, one junction end is altered; a read error may explain this. The chain carries TRBV25-1 and TRBJ1-1; a weak D match, TRBD1 (5 bases). The germline V gene encodes CDR1 MGHDK and CDR2 SYGVNS. The CDR3 covers 13 residues. CDR3: CTSTHPGDTEAFF. The DNA for the CDR3 is TGTACCAGCACTCACCCGGGGGACACTGAAGCTTTCTTT.

This clonotype has just a few counts. The genes are TRBV25-1 and TRBJ1-1; a possible D gene is TRBD1 (5 bases). The CDR3 covers 14 residues. Trimming removed 4 bases at V and 10 bases at J, with 19 bases between. CDR1 is MGHDK, CDR2 SYGVNS, per germline. This CDR3 is CASSALGLGVGAFF. The CDR3 DNA reads as TGTGCCAGCAGTGCGTTGGGACTGGGGGTCGGAGCTTTCTTT.